This T cell receptor (beta chain) originates from a study of blood T cell repertoires in COVID-19. Study details: There were acute and convalescent COVID-19 samples, and they came from the United States, Italy and Spain.

Participants spanned ages about 18 to 100 years and resided in about two dozen US areas. Some clones are missing from TCRdb's copy, which holds only in-frame ones; the method was immunoSEQ multiplex PCR. Of approximately 250,000 clones in the sample, around nine tenths were seen once. The junction had 7 bases not matched to a gene; V was cut back by 3 bases and J by 5 bases. The CDR3 spans 15 residues. From germline, CDR1 is KGHSH and CDR2 LQKENI. The sequenced material came from PBMCs or T cells enriched from blood (not recorded which). The TCR sequence derives from a woman aged 40 to 50 who had been exposed to COVID-19. The gene calls are TRBV18 and TRBJ1-5; 7 bases fit TRBD1. The CDR3 sequence is CASSPLDRDDQPQHF. Written as DNA, the CDR3 is TGTGCCAGCTCACCCCTCGACAGGGATGATCAGCCCCAGCATTTT.